This T cell receptor beta chain was identified during a study of cytomegalovirus exposure and HLA in healthy donors. Study information: In an early release, HLA-typed donors contributed some 82 million unique TCR sequences.

Each of the donors was a healthy bone marrow donor. PCR used 60 Vbeta primers and 13 Jbeta primers. Clones were read by immunoSEQ multiplex PCR, and TCRdb kept only the in-frame ones, dropping some. Seen here are about 270,000 clones, roughly two thirds observed once, and the top ten hold 2% to 2.5%. This sequence originates from a female donor in good health and CMV-seronegative. Sequenced input: PBMCs.

CDR3 DNA sequence: TGTGCCAGCAGCTTAGACAGTTCGCTAGCGGCTAGCACAGATACGCAGTATTTT. Translating it yields CASSLDSSLAASTDTQYF. The chain couples TRBV11-3 to TRBJ2-3, with TRBD2 identical over 7 bases. The CDR3 is made up of 18 amino acids. Germline trimming cut 0 bases from V and 0 bases from J; bases unmatched to any gene: 9. Germline-derived CDR1 and CDR2 are SGHNT and YENEEA.